This T cell receptor beta chain stems from a study of CD8 T cells in ankylosing spondylitis. Whole-study results and caveats: Seemingly characteristic of ankylosing spondylitis blood was a TCR beta motif consisting of under 10 highly homologous variants.

MiXCR was run by TCRdb on the 5' RACE reads, yielding one entry per CDR3 protein. The sample includes hundreds of thousands of distinct CDR3 sequences, roughly 12% seen only once; the top ten take 0.51%. Regarding this clonotype: Its specificity is not known.

Germline V lookup: CDR1 LNHDA, CDR2 SQIVND (reference sequence). This CDR3 contains 14 residues. J was trimmed by 7 bases and V by 7 bases; bases with no gene match: 9. The sequenced sample consisted of blood, either unsorted or a sorted T cell fraction (not recorded which). V and J are TRBV19 and TRBJ1-3, with 8 bases that match TRBD1. The sequence derives from a male donor with ankylosing spondylitis. The CDR3: CASTRDRSRNTIYF. The DNA for the CDR3 is TGTGCCAGTACCCGGGACAGGTCCAGGAACACCATATATTTT.